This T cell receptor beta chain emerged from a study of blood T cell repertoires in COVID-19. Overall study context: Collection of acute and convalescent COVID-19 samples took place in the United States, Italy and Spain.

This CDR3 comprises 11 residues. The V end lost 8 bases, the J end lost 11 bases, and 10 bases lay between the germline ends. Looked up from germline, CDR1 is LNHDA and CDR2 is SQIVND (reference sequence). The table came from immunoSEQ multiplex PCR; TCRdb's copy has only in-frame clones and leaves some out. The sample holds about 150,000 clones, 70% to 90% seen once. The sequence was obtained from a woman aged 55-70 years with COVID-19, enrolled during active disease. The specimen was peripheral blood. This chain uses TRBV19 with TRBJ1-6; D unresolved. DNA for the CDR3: TGTGCCAGTGGGCCCGGGGCACCCCTCCACTTT. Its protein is CASGPGAPLHF.